A selection of T cell receptor beta chains follows, all from one sample in a study of somatic mutations in cytotoxic T cells in rheumatoid arthritis. The assay was immunoSEQ multiplex PCR, and TCRdb's table has in-frame clones only and misses some. Of roughly 17,000 clones listed, 85% are singletons. Specimen: CD8+ T cells sorted from blood. The receptors were gathered from a woman between 35 and 50 years old with rheumatoid arthritis. Both conserved end residues are part of each CDR3. A D gene is named only where the DNA matches it firmly. Expanded clones get a size class; other rows say once, few or many, or leave the size out.

len,j_gene,d_gene,abundance,v_gene,CDR3nt,CDR3aa
13,TRBJ2-5,NA,once,TRBV30,TGTGCCTGGAACAGGGTTTTCAAAGAGACCCAGTACTTC,CAWNRVFKETQYF
14,TRBJ1-2,TRBD1,NA,TRBV11-1,TGTGCCAGCAGCTACGGACAGGGGTACTATGGCTACACCTTC,CASSYGQGYYGYTF
13,TRBJ2-3,NA,NA,TRBV6-5,TGTGCCAGCAGTTACTCGGACTCAGATACGCAGTATTTT,CASSYSDSDTQYF
13,TRBJ1-3,NA,NA,TRBV7-8,TGTGCCAGCAGCAGGACAGATGGAAACACCATATATTTT,CASSRTDGNTIYF
15,TRBJ1-1,NA,NA,TRBV4-2,TGTGCCAGCAGCCAACCAGGGGTTGACGACACTGAAGCTTTCTTT,CASSQPGVDDTEAFF
18,TRBJ1-2,TRBD1,NA,TRBV9,TGTGCCAGCAGCGCTTCTAGAACGCCGGGACAGGGGGCTGAGGGCTACACCTTC,CASSASRTPGQGAEGYTF
13,TRBJ2-5,NA,NA,TRBV7-9,TGTGCCAGCAGCCTTAACCCGCGGGAGACCCAGTACTTC,CASSLNPRETQYF
19,TRBJ2-1,TRBD2,NA,TRBV27,TGTGCCAGCAGTCCGCAGCCGGGGCGCACTAGCGGGGTCGGCAATGAGCAGTTCTTC,CASSPQPGRTSGVGNEQFF
12,TRBJ2-5,TRBD1,NA,TRBV6-5,TGTGCCAGCAGTGGTCCTCCCAGGGGGCAGTACTTC,CASSGPPRGQYF
15,TRBJ2-3,TRBD1,NA,TRBV30,TGTGCCTGGATGGATCCTGGGACAGGCCCAGATACGCAGTATTTT,CAWMDPGTGPDTQYF
16,TRBJ2-2,NA,once,TRBV6-5,TGTGCCAGCAGTTACTCCTCCGACAGCAACACCGGGGAGCTGTTTTTT,CASSYSSDSNTGELFF
12,TRBJ1-1,NA,once,TRBV10-3,TGTGCCATCAGTGAGTGGGCTACTGAAGCTTTCTTT,CAISEWATEAFF
12,TRBJ2-7,NA,NA,TRBV5-4,TGTGCCAGCAGCTTTGACAGACCCCCTTGGTACTTC,CASSFDRPPWYF
13,TRBJ1-1,NA,NA,TRBV27,TGTGCCACCTCCTCAGGAAGCCGTTATGAAGCTTTCTTT,CATSSGSRYEAFF
15,TRBJ2-1,TRBD2,NA,TRBV9,TGTGCCAGCAGCTCCTTGGGACTAGCTGGCTATGAGCAGTTCTTC,CASSSLGLAGYEQFF
14,TRBJ1-2,NA,NA,TRBV13,TGTGCCAGCAGCTACTCCTTCGACAGGTTTGGCTACACCTTC,CASSYSFDRFGYTF
13,TRBJ2-7,TRBD2,NA,TRBV2,TGTGCCAGCTTGAGGACTAGCTCCTACGAGCAGTACTTC,CASLRTSSYEQYF
13,TRBJ1-4,TRBD1,NA,TRBV29-1,TGCAGCGTGGTGGACAGGTCCAATGAAAAACTGTTTTTT,CSVVDRSNEKLFF
15,TRBJ2-2,TRBD1,NA,TRBV6-7,TGTGCCAGCACACCGGGACAGGGGGGATCCGGGGAGCTGTTTTTT,CASTPGQGGSGELFF
12,TRBJ2-7,TRBD2,NA,TRBV29-1,TGCAGCGCCACTAGCGGAACCTACGAGCAGTACTTC,CSATSGTYEQYF
14,TRBJ1-2,NA,once,TRBV5-5,TGTGCCAGCAGCTTGGCAGGGGAGGGTCATGGCTACACCTTC,CASSLAGEGHGYTF
15,TRBJ1-2,NA,NA,TRBV6-5,TGTGCCAGCCTCTCCTTGAGGCCGCCATTGGGTGGCTACACCTTC,CASLSLRPPLGGYTF
14,TRBJ2-5,NA,NA,TRBV4-1,TGCGCCAGCAGCCAAGAGGGCGGGACGGAGACCCAGTACTTC,CASSQEGGTETQYF
16,TRBJ2-7,TRBD1,NA,TRBV4-1,TGCGCCAGCAGCCAAGAATCTTTCGACAGGGGTGGTGATCAGTACTTC,CASSQESFDRGGDQYF
17,TRBJ2-2,TRBD1,NA,TRBV5-1,TGCGCCAGCAGCTCACCCCCGGGACAGATGAGCACCGGGGAGCTGTTTTTT,CASSSPPGQMSTGELFF
12,TRBJ1-2,TRBD1,few,TRBV6-5,TGTGCCAGCAGCCAGGGACAGTATGGCTACACCTTC,CASSQGQYGYTF
11,TRBJ2-1,NA,NA,TRBV11-2,TGTGCCAGCAGCTTAGTAAATGAGCAGTTCTTC,CASSLVNEQFF
13,TRBJ2-7,TRBD1,NA,TRBV9,TGTGCCAGCAGCCTCCGACAGGGGGACGAGCAGTACTTC,CASSLRQGDEQYF
15,TRBJ2-5,TRBD1,NA,TRBV6-5,TGTGCCAGCAGTTCGACAGGGGGCCTACAAGAGACCCAGTACTTC,CASSSTGGLQETQYF
16,TRBJ1-6,NA,NA,TRBV4-1,TGCGCCAGCACCTCGACGAGGGCCGGGGAAACTTCACCCCTCCACTTT,CASTSTRAGETSPLHF
17,TRBJ2-7,TRBD2,NA,TRBV4-1,TGCGCCAGCAGCCAAGGAAGTGGAGGACTAGCGACCTACGAGCAGTACTTC,CASSQGSGGLATYEQYF
17,TRBJ2-2,NA,NA,TRBV7-6,TGTGCCAGCAGCCCAGTCCCGAAAGCCGGACTCGCCGGGGAGCTGTTTTTT,CASSPVPKAGLAGELFF
13,TRBJ1-2,TRBD1,NA,TRBV6-5,TGTGCCAGCCACGCAGGGGGACACTATGGCTACACCTTC,CASHAGGHYGYTF
12,TRBJ1-2,TRBD1,NA,TRBV25-1,TGTGCCAGCTCAGGACAGGGACATGGCTACACCTTC,CASSGQGHGYTF
15,TRBJ2-1,TRBD1,NA,TRBV10-1,TGCGCCAGCAGTGACTCCCGGACAGGGTCTAATGAGCAGTTCTTC,CASSDSRTGSNEQFF
16,TRBJ2-2,TRBD1,NA,TRBV13,TGTGCCAGCAGCTCCTCGGGACAGGAAAACACCGGGGAGCTGTTTTTT,CASSSSGQENTGELFF
14,TRBJ1-5,TRBD1,few,TRBV18,TGTGCCAGCTCACCGGGACAGCACAATCAGCCCCAGCATTTT,CASSPGQHNQPQHF
10,TRBJ2-5,NA,NA,TRBV30,TGTGCCTGGGCCGGAGAGACCCAGTACTTC,CAWAGETQYF
14,TRBJ2-7,TRBD1,NA,TRBV7-9,TGTGCCAGCAGCCCTGGACAGGGAATCAACGAGCAGTACTTC,CASSPGQGINEQYF
14,TRBJ2-7,TRBD1,NA,TRBV5-4,TGTGCCAGCAGCTTGGCAGGACAGGGGGACGAGCAGTACTTC,CASSLAGQGDEQYF
12,TRBJ2-7,NA,once,TRBV6-6,TGTGCCAGCGGGGGCAGGGGCTACGAGCAGTACTTC,CASGGRGYEQYF
13,TRBJ2-3,NA,NA,TRBV27,TGTGCCAGCATGGGGGGGCTCACAGATACGCAGTATTTT,CASMGGLTDTQYF
18,TRBJ2-7,NA,NA,TRBV6-1,TGTGCCAGCAGTGAAAGCTCTGGGCTGGGGGACTTCCACTACGAGCAGTACTTC,CASSESSGLGDFHYEQYF
16,TRBJ2-5,NA,NA,TRBV6-5,TGTGCCAGCAGTTGGACGGGGGCAGGGGGCCAAGAGACCCAGTACTTC,CASSWTGAGGQETQYF
15,TRBJ2-1,NA,NA,TRBV7-9,TGTGCCAGCAGAGGTCTTCGGGAGTACTGGAATGAGCAGTTCTTC,CASRGLREYWNEQFF
12,TRBJ1-2,NA,NA,TRBV13,TGTGCCAGCAGCCAACAGGACGGTGGCGGCACCTTC,CASSQQDGGGTF
16,TRBJ2-1,TRBD2,NA,TRBV5-1,TGCGCCAGCAGCCCGTGGACTAGCGGGGGGCAAAATGAGCAGTTCTTC,CASSPWTSGGQNEQFF
15,TRBJ1-5,NA,NA,TRBV27,TGTGCCAGCAGTGGGGGGGGAACTAGGGGTCAGCCCCAGCATTTT,CASSGGGTRGQPQHF
14,TRBJ2-1,TRBD2,NA,TRBV6-5,TGTGCCAGCAGGGTTAGCGGGGGGGCCGGTGAGCAGTTCTTC,CASRVSGGAGEQFF
13,TRBJ1-6,TRBD1,once,TRBV19,TGTGCCAGTAGTCCGACAGGGGAAGCACCCCTCCACTTT,CASSPTGEAPLHF
13,TRBJ2-1,TRBD2,NA,TRBV4-2,TGTGCCAGCAGCCCGGGACTAGCGGGAGAGCAGTTCTTC,CASSPGLAGEQFF
17,TRBJ2-7,TRBD1,NA,TRBV13,TGTGCCAGCAGCTTAGGCACGATTGGACAGGGTGCCTACGAGCAGTACTTC,CASSLGTIGQGAYEQYF
15,TRBJ1-5,NA,NA,TRBV29-1,TGCAGCGTTGAGGTGACAGGAGATAGCAATCAGCCCCAGCATTTT,CSVEVTGDSNQPQHF